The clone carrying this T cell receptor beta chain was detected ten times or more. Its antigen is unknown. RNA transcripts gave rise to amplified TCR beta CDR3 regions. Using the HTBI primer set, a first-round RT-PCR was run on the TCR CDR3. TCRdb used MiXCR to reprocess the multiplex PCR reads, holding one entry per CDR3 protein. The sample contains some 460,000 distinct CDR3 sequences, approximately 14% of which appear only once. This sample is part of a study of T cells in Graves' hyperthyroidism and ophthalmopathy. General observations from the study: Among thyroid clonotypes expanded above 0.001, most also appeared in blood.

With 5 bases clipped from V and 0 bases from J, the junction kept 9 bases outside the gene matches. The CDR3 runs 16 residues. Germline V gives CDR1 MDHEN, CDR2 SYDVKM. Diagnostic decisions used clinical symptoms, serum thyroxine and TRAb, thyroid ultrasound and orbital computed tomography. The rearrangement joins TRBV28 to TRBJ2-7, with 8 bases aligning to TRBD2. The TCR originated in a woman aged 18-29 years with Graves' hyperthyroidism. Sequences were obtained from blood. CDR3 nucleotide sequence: TGTGCCAGCAGTCCTTCCTCACTAGCGGACTCCTACGAGCAGTACTTC. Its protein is CASSPSSLADSYEQYF.